Below, 10 T cell receptor beta chains from the same sample are listed, as sequenced in a study of blood T cell repertoires in COVID-19. Some clones are missing from TCRdb's copy, which holds only in-frame ones; the method was immunoSEQ multiplex PCR. The sample carries 120,000 to 150,000 clones, more than 80% recorded once. Sequenced sample: PBMCs or T cells enriched from blood (not recorded which). The receptor source for this set is a woman younger than 30 who had been exposed to COVID-19.

This clone was counted only a few times. The chain employs TRBV5-4 and TRBJ2-1, with 10 bases fitting TRBD2. Germline V gene sequence: CDR1 SGHNT, CDR2 YYREEE (reference sequence). J was trimmed by 4 bases and V by 0 bases; bases with no gene match: 7. The CDR3 is made up of 17 amino acids. CDR3 amino acids: CASSLATGTSDYNEQFF. CDR3 nucleotide sequence: TGTGCCAGCAGCTTGGCCACCGGGACTAGCGATTACAATGAGCAGTTCTTC. The full variable domain, its missing parts supplied by reference TRBV5-4 and TRBJ2-1, is ETGVTQSPTHLIKTRGQQVTLRCSSQSGHNTVSWYQQALGQGPQFIFQYYREEENGRGNFPPRFSGLQFPNYSSELNVNALELDDSALYLCASSLATGTSDYNEQFFGPGTRLTVL.

V is TRBV7-9 and J is TRBJ2-3; D possibly corresponds to TRBD1 (5 bases). CDR1 and CDR2 (germline): SEHNR, FQNEAQ (reference sequence). V lost 1 base and J lost 2, with 10 bases in between. The CDR3 is 15 residues long. The CDR3 protein is CASSLVGANTDTQYF. CDR3 DNA: TGTGCCAGCAGCTTAGTTGGGGCCAACACAGATACGCAGTATTTT.

This clone was found once. The DNA for the CDR3 is TGTGCCACCAGCAGTGTCCAGGGGGCGACCTACAATGAGCAGTTCTTC. It yields the protein CATSSVQGATYNEQFF. The J gene is TRBJ2-1, the V gene TRBV15; 8 bases align to TRBD1. Unmatched junction bases numbered 6, after V lost 3 bases and J lost 2 bases. The CDR3 runs 16 residues. Looked up from germline, CDR1 is LNHNV and CDR2 is YYDKDF (reference sequence).

The CDR3, as DNA: TGTGCCAGTAGTAAACCCGGGACAGGGGGATGGTATAATCAGCCCCAGCATTTT. Translation gives CASSKPGTGGWYNQPQHF. The rearrangement uses TRBV19 and TRBJ1-5; 11 bases align to TRBD1. The CDR3 consists of 18 residues. V was pared by 4 bases and J by 4 bases, with 12 bases of the junction left unmatched. The germline V gene encodes CDR1 LNHDA and CDR2 SQIVND (reference sequence).

V gene TRBV7-2 combines with J gene TRBJ2-7; D possibly corresponds to TRBD1 (5 bases). Trimming shortened V by 4 bases and J by 9 bases, and 19 bases separated the two germline ends. The CDR3 covers 14 residues. Germline loops: CDR1 SGHTA, CDR2 FQGNSA. The CDR3 spells CASSSPETVPVQYF. CDR3 nucleotides: TGTGCCAGCAGCTCGCCGGAGACAGTTCCCGTGCAGTACTTC.

The chain joins TRBV5-1 to TRBJ2-7; 8 nucleotides line up with TRBD1. CDR1 is SGHRS and CDR2 is YFSETQ in the germline V gene. The CDR3 totals 13 residues. V shed 1 base and J 3 bases; nucleotides not matched to a gene: 0. The CDR3 coding sequence is TGCGCCAGCAGCTTGACAGGGGGCTACGAGCAGTACTTC. Translation gives CASSLTGGYEQYF.

V usage is TRBV13 and J usage is TRBJ2-7; possible D gene TRBD1, 6 bases. Trimming cost V 1 base and J 2 bases, with 12 bases left between them. This CDR3 spans 15 amino acids. Germline V gene sequence: CDR1 PRHDT, CDR2 FYEKMQ (reference sequence). The CDR3 spells CASSLESRGPYEQYF. CDR3 nucleotides: TGTGCCAGCAGCTTAGAGAGCAGGGGACCCTACGAGCAGTACTTC.

This chain connects TRBV28 to TRBJ1-1, with D hard to call. Germline V gene lookup returns CDR1 MDHEN and CDR2 SYDVKM. The CDR3 is 11 amino acids. V was cut by 5 bases and J by 6 bases, with 7 bases left in between. DNA of the CDR3: TGTGCCAGCAGTCCTTCTGCTGAAGCTTTCTTT. Translation: CASSPSAEAFF.

The chain combines TRBV5-1 with TRBJ1-6; D perhaps matches TRBD1 (5 bases). The V end was cut by 4 bases, the J end by 0 bases, with 14 bases between. There are 17 residues in the CDR3. CDR1 SGHRS and CDR2 YFSETQ come from the germline V gene. CDR3 bases: TGCGCCAGCAGCAGGCAGACAGCGAGCTCCTATAATTCACCCCTCCACTTT. Its protein is CASSRQTASSYNSPLHF.

This chain uses TRBV4-1 with TRBJ2-3; TRBD2 matches at 9 bases. With V trimmed by 4 bases and J by 6 bases, 8 bases remained unmatched. The CDR3 totals 15 residues. The V gene's germline CDR1 is MGHRA and CDR2 YSYEKL. The CDR3 here is CASSRIAGEVDTQYF. CDR3 nucleotide sequence: TGCGCCAGCAGCCGTATAGCGGGAGAAGTGGATACGCAGTATTTT.